Listed here is a single T cell receptor beta chain. The target antigen is unknown. Some clones are missing from TCRdb's copy, which holds only in-frame ones; the method was immunoSEQ multiplex PCR. The data contain 120,000 to 150,000 clones, more than 80% of them singletons. Germline CDR1 reads MDHEN; CDR2 reads SYDVKM. The length of the CDR3 is 13 residues. The V end was cut by 5 bases, the J end by 4 bases, with 11 bases between. These data belong to a study of T cell responses to AZD1222 COVID-19 vaccine. Overall study results and limits: Possibly, clonal diversity was underestimated; donors were largely white British and included more females. Baseline testing showed seropositivity in only six AZD1222 recipients.

The source is an adult in good health. The sample consisted of peripheral blood, taken on day 0 of MenACWY control vaccination. The rearrangement joins TRBV28 to TRBJ1-2; D is unclear. In DNA form, the CDR3 reads TGTGCCAGCAGTGCGGCAGATATCTATGGCTACACCTTC. Its protein product is CASSAADIYGYTF.